A single sample gave rise to the 9 T cell receptor beta chains below, sequenced in a study of blood T cell repertoires in COVID-19. Data came from immunoSEQ multiplex PCR; TCRdb stores just in-frame clones and leaves some out. The table lists just over 300,000 clones, 85% to 90% of them singletons. The sample was peripheral blood. Receptors originate from a woman in her twenties or thirties with COVID-19, enrolled during active disease.

The chain uses TRBV28 and TRBJ2-7; D gene uncertain. This CDR3 contains 18 residues. In germline, CDR1 is MDHEN, CDR2 SYDVKM. Trimming pared 2 bases from V and 1 base from J, leaving 21 bases between. CDR3 region: CASSLILQQRIVSYEQYV. CDR3 nucleotide sequence: TGTGCCAGCAGTTTAATCCTACAGCAAAGGATTGTTTCCTACGAGCAGTACGTC.

The chain is built from TRBV5-1 and TRBJ1-2; D not resolved. The V end was cut by 4 bases, the J end by 1 base, with 17 bases between. The CDR3 is made up of 16 amino acids. Germline CDR1 is SGHRS and CDR2 is YFSETQ. CDR3 sequence reads: CASSRNYETDNYGYTF. As DNA, the CDR3 is TGCGCCAGCAGCCGAAATTACGAAACAGATAACTATGGCTACACCTTC.

The chain employs TRBV2 and TRBJ2-3; 7 nucleotides align to TRBD1. The V segment lost 1 base and the J segment 8 bases; nucleotides outside the gene matches: 3. The CDR3 covers 13 residues. Germline CDR1 SNHLY, CDR2 FYNNEI. CDR3 nucleotide sequence: TGTGCCAGCAGTGAAGAATACAGGGGTACGCAGTATTTT. Protein: CASSEEYRGTQYF.

The CDR3 here is CATSRDRGGGFYNEQFF. For the CDR3, the DNA is TGTGCCACCAGCAGAGATCGGGGCGGGGGCTTTTACAATGAGCAGTTCTTC. This chain links TRBV15 with TRBJ2-1, with a possible D match to TRBD2 (7 bases). The V end was cut by 0 bases, the J end by 4 bases, with 16 bases between. Germline CDR1 is LNHNV and CDR2 is YYDKDF (reference sequence). The CDR3 has 17 amino acids.

V is TRBV5-5 and J is TRBJ1-4; TRBD1 is a possible D gene (5 bases). Trimming took 6 bases from V and 8 from J, leaving 20 bases between them. This CDR3 comprises 15 residues. CDR1 is SGHKS and CDR2 is YYEKEE in the germline V gene (reference sequence). The CDR3 reads CASNMGGGLGEKLFF. The CDR3 DNA reads TGTGCCAGCAACATGGGCGGGGGTTTGGGGGAAAAACTGTTTTTT.

This chain uses TRBV19 with TRBJ2-3, with 10 bases matching TRBD1. The length of the CDR3 is 15 residues. Germline CDR1 reads LNHDA; CDR2 reads SQIVND (reference sequence). Germline trimming cut 7 bases from V and 1 base from J; bases unmatched to any gene: 5. In DNA, the CDR3 is TGTGCCAGTACCACGACAGGGGGCCGCACAGATACGCAGTATTTT. Its protein is CASTTTGGRTDTQYF.

V and J are TRBV18 and TRBJ1-1, with a weak D call TRBD1 (5 bases). CDR3 length: 14 residues. Per germline, CDR1 KGHSH and CDR2 LQKENI. Trimming pared 6 bases from V and 3 bases from J, leaving 14 bases between. The CDR3 sequence is CASSYSGGDTEAFF. The CDR3 DNA is TGTGCCAGCTCCTACTCTGGGGGGGACACTGAAGCTTTCTTT.

The genes are TRBV6-6 and TRBJ1-1; D remains unclear. With 5 bases removed from V and 1 base from J, the gap between germline ends came to 11 bases. This CDR3 is built from 14 residues. The germline CDR1 and CDR2 sequences are MNHNY and SVGAGI (reference sequence). CDR3 in amino acids: CASSRIQENTEAFF. In DNA form, the CDR3 reads TGTGCCAGCAGTAGAATCCAGGAGAACACTGAAGCTTTCTTT.

This chain uses TRBV6-2 or TRBV6-3 with TRBJ2-3; 9 bases map to TRBD2. This CDR3 region has 17 residues. Germline V lookup: CDR1 MNHEY, CDR2 SVGEGT. J was trimmed by 5 bases and V by 6 bases; bases with no gene match: 15. CDR3 sequence (DNA): TGTGCCAGCAGCTCTGATCTAGCGGGGTTCCGGGGAGATACGCAGTATTTT. Protein: CASSSDLAGFRGDTQYF.